This T cell receptor beta chain was captured in a study of neoadjuvant anti-PD-1 for oral cavity cancer. Only in-frame clones appear in the TCRdb table, and some are missing; sequencing was by immunoSEQ multiplex PCR. The data show about 80,000 clones, approximately 80% seen once. Analysis of PBMCs was direct, with no culture step. The CDR3 has 17 residues. From germline, CDR1 is MGHRA and CDR2 YSYEKL. Germline trimming cut 2 bases from V and 2 bases from J; bases unmatched to any gene: 9. V is TRBV4-1 and J is TRBJ2-3; the match to TRBD2 covers 8 bases. Sequenced material: PBMCs, taken before nivolumab (anti-PD-1) treatment. The sequence came from a person between 40 and 85 years old with oral cavity squamous cell carcinoma. CDR3 in amino acids: CASSQKMERGYTDTQYF. As DNA, the CDR3 is TGCGCCAGCAGCCAAAAGATGGAGCGGGGGTACACAGATACGCAGTATTTT.